These 24 T cell receptor beta chains share one sample of origin, sequenced in a study of T cell responses to AZD1222 COVID-19 vaccine. The assay was immunoSEQ multiplex PCR, and TCRdb's table has in-frame clones only and misses some. The table records some 140,000 clones, over 85% of them present only once. Sequenced material: peripheral blood, taken 28 days after the second AZD1222 dose. Receptors originate from an adult who received the AZD1222 COVID-19 vaccine.

The chain has TRBV7-3 and TRBJ1-1; TRBD1 might be the D (5 bases). There are 13 residues in the CDR3. The germline V gene has CDR1 SGHTA and CDR2 FQGTGA. V lost 3 bases to trimming and J lost 4 bases, with 9 bases between them. CDR3 amino acids: CASSFREITEAFF. As DNA, the CDR3 is TGTGCCAGCAGCTTCAGGGAAATCACTGAAGCTTTCTTT.

J is TRBJ1-3 and V is TRBV18; D is unresolved. The germline V gene has CDR1 KGHSH and CDR2 LQKENI. The CDR3 has 14 residues. V was shortened by 3 bases and J by 2 bases, with 8 bases between the two germline ends. The CDR3 here is CASSPGQPGNTIYF. The CDR3 region has the DNA TGTGCCAGCTCACCTGGGCAGCCTGGAAACACCATATATTTT.

This chain links TRBV28 with TRBJ1-5; 8 nucleotides match TRBD1. Germline values: CDR1 MDHEN, CDR2 SYDVKM. CDR3 size: 13 residues. Germline trimming cut 7 bases from V and 5 bases from J; bases unmatched to any gene: 4. The CDR3 spells CASMQGADQPQHF. CDR3 in DNA: TGTGCCAGCATGCAGGGGGCCGATCAGCCCCAGCATTTT. Combining the CDR3 with reference TRBV28 and TRBJ1-5 gives the whole variable domain DVKVTQSSRYLVKRTGEKVFLECVQDMDHENMFWYRQDPGLGLRLIYFSYDVKMKEKGDIPEGYSVSREKKERFSLILESASTNQTSMYLCASMQGADQPQHFGDGTRLSIL.

This clone was found once. The chain's CDR3 is CATMELPGDEQYF. CDR3 DNA: TGCGCCACCATGGAACTACCGGGGGACGAGCAGTACTTC. The rearrangement uses TRBV5-1 and TRBJ2-7; D possibly corresponds to TRBD2 (6 bases). Germline CDR1 reads SGHRS; CDR2 reads YFSETQ. Trimming removed 9 bases at V and 5 bases at J, with 18 bases between. The CDR3 totals 13 residues.

The chain carries TRBV11-3 and TRBJ2-7; 14 bases line up with TRBD2. The germline V gene encodes CDR1 SGHNT and CDR2 YENEEA. The CDR3 covers 16 residues. V lost 5 bases, J lost 6 bases, and 9 bases stayed unmatched. Here the CDR3 DNA reads TGTGCCAGCAGCCGAGGACTAGCGGGGGGTGAGGGCGAGCAGTACTTC. This sequence encodes CASSRGLAGGEGEQYF.

This clone appeared once. The chain has TRBV3-1 (or the pseudogene TRBV3-2) and TRBJ1-1; the D gene is possibly TRBD1 (5 bases). The CDR3 runs to 17 residues. Germline V gene sequence: CDR1 LGHDT, CDR2 YNNKEL (reference sequence). Trimming took off 3 bases at V and 5 bases at J, with 22 bases between the two ends. The CDR3 sequence: CASSHLGRGGEGTEAFF. CDR3 bases: TGTGCCAGCAGCCACTTGGGAAGAGGAGGGGAGGGTACTGAAGCTTTCTTT.

The CDR3 region has the DNA TGTGCCAGCAGTCTGACAGGGCCGATCTCCTACGAGCAGTACTTC. Its translation is CASSLTGPISYEQYF. This chain connects TRBV28 to TRBJ2-7; 7 nucleotides agree with TRBD1. CDR3 length: 15 amino acids. The junction had 7 bases not matched to a gene; V was cut back by 5 bases and J by 0 bases. CDR1 and CDR2 (germline): MDHEN, SYDVKM.

V usage is TRBV7-5 and J usage is TRBJ1-6. TRBV7-5 is a known pseudogene. The CDR3 loop spans 15 amino acids. CDR3 in amino acids: CVRSNGPNGGSPLHF. CDR3 nucleotides: TGTGTCAGAAGCAACGGGCCCAACGGTGGCTCACCCCTCCACTTT.

CDR3 nucleotide sequence: TGTGCCAGCAGCCAAGACGGCAATCAGCCCCAGCATTTT. Its translation is CASSQDGNQPQHF. The chain joins TRBV3-1 (or the pseudogene TRBV3-2) to TRBJ1-5; no clear D gene. The CDR3 covers 13 residues. Germline V gene sequence: CDR1 LGHDT, CDR2 YNNKEL (reference sequence). V lost 0 bases to trimming and J lost 2 bases, with 2 bases between them.

This clone appeared once. The sample contains more than one DNA sequence encoding this CDR3. This chain joins TRBV6-2 or TRBV6-3 and TRBJ1-1, with 8 bases aligning to TRBD1. Trimming removed 2 bases from V and 4 bases from J; junction bases left unmatched: 3. The germline V gene encodes CDR1 MNHEY and CDR2 SVGEGT. The CDR3 consists of 14 residues. Written as DNA, the CDR3 is TGTGCCAGCAGTTACCAGGGGGCCGGCACTGAAGCTTTCTTT. It specifies CASSYQGAGTEAFF.

The J gene is TRBJ2-5, the V gene TRBV2, with TRBD1 matching 9 bases. Germline V CDR1 and CDR2: SNHLY, FYNNEI. The CDR3 is made up of 15 amino acids. In DNA, the CDR3 is TGTGTCACCCTAGAGGGGGACAGGGACCAAGAGACCCAGTACTTC. Its protein product is CVTLEGDRDQETQYF.

This chain uses TRBV2 with TRBJ1-1; TRBD1 might be the D (6 bases). With 5 bases removed from V and 7 bases from J, the gap between germline ends came to 20 bases. Germline V gene data show CDR1 as SNHLY and CDR2 as FYNNEI. The CDR3 is made up of 15 amino acids. The CDR3 bases are TGTGCCAGCAGTTATACGACAGTGGGGGCTAATGAAGCTTTCTTT. Protein: CASSYTTVGANEAFF.

The rearrangement links TRBV27 to TRBJ2-1, with D perhaps being TRBD1 or TRBD2 (5 bases each). Germline lookup yields CDR1 MNHEY and CDR2 SMNVEV (reference sequence). Trimming removed 8 bases from V and 3 bases from J, with 8 bases in between. This CDR3 region has 12 residues. The CDR3 region has the DNA TGTGCCAGCTGGGACCACTACAATGAGCAGTTCTTC. Its protein is CASWDHYNEQFF.

The chain employs TRBV2 and TRBJ1-4; D call uncertain. The CDR3 loop spans 12 amino acids. V lost 3 bases, J lost 13 bases, and 12 bases lay in between. Germline loops: CDR1 SNHLY, CDR2 FYNNEI. CDR3 coding DNA: TGTGCCAGCAGTGATCTGGGATCGGGACTGTTTTTT. Translated: CASSDLGSGLFF. Complete variable domain (other parts from reference TRBV2 and TRBJ1-4): EPEVTQTPSHQVTQMGQEVILRCVPISNHLYFYWYRQILGQKVEFLVSFYNNEISEKSEIFDDQFSVERPDGSNFTLKIRSTKLEDSAMYFCASSDLGSGLFFGSGTQLSVL.

The CDR3, as DNA: TGCGCCAGCAGCCAAGGGGAGGGGATGAACACTGAAGCTTTCTTT. Translating it yields CASSQGEGMNTEAFF. This sequence joins TRBV4-1 and TRBJ1-1; tentative D call: TRBD1 (5 bases). Germline loops: CDR1 MGHRA, CDR2 YSYEKL. The CDR3 has 15 residues. V was shortened by 1 base and J by 0 bases, with 9 bases between the two germline ends.

This clone has only one observation. V usage is TRBV5-1 and J usage is TRBJ1-3, with 7 positions matching TRBD1. Looked up from germline, CDR1 is SGHRS and CDR2 is YFSETQ. The CDR3 is 19 amino acids. After removal of 0 bases from V and 0 bases from J, the junction contained 12 bases not matched to a gene. CDR3 sequence: CASSLEAQGQPISGNTIYF. The CDR3 DNA follows: TGCGCCAGCAGCTTGGAAGCCCAGGGACAGCCGATCTCTGGAAACACCATATATTTT.

The rearrangement links TRBV3-1 (or the pseudogene TRBV3-2) to TRBJ1-2; D is unresolved. The CDR3 consists of 15 residues. CDR1 is LGHDT, CDR2 YNNKEL, per germline (reference sequence). The V end lost 0 bases, the J end lost 5 bases, and 13 bases lay between the germline ends. CDR3 region: CASSQDPARTYGYTF. The CDR3 DNA reads TGTGCCAGCAGCCAAGACCCGGCCAGAACTTATGGCTACACCTTC.

The V call is TRBV28, the J call TRBJ2-2; D is unresolved. CDR3 length: 13 residues. Germline CDR1 reads MDHEN; CDR2 reads SYDVKM. The ends were cut back, 2 bases at V and 5 bases at J, with 6 bases in the middle. CDR3 bases: TGTGCCAGCAGTTTAAGGTCTACCGGGGAGCTGTTTTTT. As protein: CASSLRSTGELFF.

V and J are TRBV2 and TRBJ2-2; D unresolved. Per the germline V gene, CDR1 is SNHLY and CDR2 is FYNNEI. The V end was cut by 6 bases, the J end by 2 bases, with 1 base between. CDR3 length equals 11 residues. The CDR3 bases are TGTGCCAGCAGCAACACCGGGGAGCTGTTTTTT. Protein product: CASSNTGELFF.

This chain links TRBV30 with TRBJ1-4; D gene unclear. Trimming cost V 5 bases and J 5 bases, with 12 bases left between them. CDR3 length equals 13 residues. CDR1 is GTSNPN, CDR2 SVGIG, per germline (reference sequence). The DNA for the CDR3 is TGTGCCTGGTGTGAGCCCCCAAATGAAAAACTGTTTTTT. It specifies CAWCEPPNEKLFF.

This chain connects TRBV6-5 to TRBJ1-4; D unresolved. Germline V gene sequence: CDR1 MNHEY, CDR2 SVGAGI. This CDR3 is 12 amino acids long. V gave up 8 bases and J gave up 7 bases, with 11 bases separating them. CDR3 protein: CASQDYGEKLFF. CDR3 DNA: TGTGCCAGCCAAGACTATGGTGAAAAACTGTTTTTT.

The chain carries TRBV4-1 and TRBJ2-1; 14 bases map to TRBD2. Germline V gene lookup returns CDR1 MGHRA and CDR2 YSYEKL. The CDR3 extends over 16 amino acids. The V segment lost 4 bases and the J segment 10 bases; nucleotides outside the gene matches: 9. In DNA form, the CDR3 reads TGCGCCAGCAGCCGATCCCCGGGACTAGCGGGAGAAGAGCAGTTCTTC. This gives the protein CASSRSPGLAGEEQFF.

The V and J genes are TRBV7-3 and TRBJ2-1; D is perhaps TRBD1 or TRBD2 (5 bases each). Trimming stripped 1 base from V and 6 bases from J, with 16 bases between. This CDR3 has 16 amino acids. Germline CDR1 is SGHTA and CDR2 is FQGTGA. The DNA of the CDR3 is TGTGCCAGCAGCTTAATGGCCCCGGGACCTCTCAATGAGCAGTTCTTC. This sequence encodes CASSLMAPGPLNEQFF.

This rearrangement joins TRBV28 to TRBJ1-6, with a tentative D call TRBD1 (5 bases). The V gene's germline CDR1 is MDHEN and CDR2 SYDVKM. This CDR3 spans 14 amino acids. V lost 4 bases and J 9 bases, leaving 13 bases between the germline ends. In DNA, the CDR3 is TGTGCCAGCAGTTCCGCTCTCGGGGGTTCACCCCTCCACTTT. Protein sequence: CASSSALGGSPLHF.